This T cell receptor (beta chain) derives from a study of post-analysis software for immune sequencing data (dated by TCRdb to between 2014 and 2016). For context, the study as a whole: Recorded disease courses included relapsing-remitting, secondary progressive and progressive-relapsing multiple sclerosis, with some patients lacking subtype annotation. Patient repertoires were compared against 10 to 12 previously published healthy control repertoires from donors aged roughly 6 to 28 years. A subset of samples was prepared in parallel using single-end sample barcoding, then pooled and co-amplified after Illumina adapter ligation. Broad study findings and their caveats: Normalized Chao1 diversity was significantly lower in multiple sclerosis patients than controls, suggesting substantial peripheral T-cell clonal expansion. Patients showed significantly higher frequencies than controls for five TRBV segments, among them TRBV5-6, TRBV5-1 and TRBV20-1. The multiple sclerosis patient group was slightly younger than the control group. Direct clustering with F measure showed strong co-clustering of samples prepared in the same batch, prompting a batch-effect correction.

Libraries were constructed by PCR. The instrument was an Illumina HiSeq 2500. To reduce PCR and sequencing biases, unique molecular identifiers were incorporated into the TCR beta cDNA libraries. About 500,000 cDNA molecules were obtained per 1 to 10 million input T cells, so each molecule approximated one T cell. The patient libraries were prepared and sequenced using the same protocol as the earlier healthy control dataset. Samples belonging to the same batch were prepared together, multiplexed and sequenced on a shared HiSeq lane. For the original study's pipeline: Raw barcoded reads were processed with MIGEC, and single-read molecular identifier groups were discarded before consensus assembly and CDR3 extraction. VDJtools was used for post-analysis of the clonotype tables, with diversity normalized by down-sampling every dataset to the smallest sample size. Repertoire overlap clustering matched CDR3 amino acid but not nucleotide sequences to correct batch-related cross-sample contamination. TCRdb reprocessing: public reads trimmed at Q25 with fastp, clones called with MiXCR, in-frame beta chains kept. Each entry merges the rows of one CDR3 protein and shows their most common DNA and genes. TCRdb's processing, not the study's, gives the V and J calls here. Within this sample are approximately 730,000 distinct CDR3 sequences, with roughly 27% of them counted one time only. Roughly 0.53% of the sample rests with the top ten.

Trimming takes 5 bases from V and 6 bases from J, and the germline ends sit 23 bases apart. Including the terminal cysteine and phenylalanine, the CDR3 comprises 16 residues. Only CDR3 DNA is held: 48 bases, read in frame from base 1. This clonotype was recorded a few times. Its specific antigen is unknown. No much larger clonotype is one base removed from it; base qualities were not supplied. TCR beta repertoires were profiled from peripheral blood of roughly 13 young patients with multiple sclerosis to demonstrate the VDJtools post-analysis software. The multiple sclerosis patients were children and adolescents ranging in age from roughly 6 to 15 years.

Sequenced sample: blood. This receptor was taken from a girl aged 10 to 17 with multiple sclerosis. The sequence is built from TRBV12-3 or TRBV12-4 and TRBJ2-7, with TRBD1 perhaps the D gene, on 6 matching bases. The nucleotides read TGTGCCAGCAGTCATAGCCGGGACACCTATCCGGGCGAGCAGTACTTC. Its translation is CASSHSRDTYPGEQYF.